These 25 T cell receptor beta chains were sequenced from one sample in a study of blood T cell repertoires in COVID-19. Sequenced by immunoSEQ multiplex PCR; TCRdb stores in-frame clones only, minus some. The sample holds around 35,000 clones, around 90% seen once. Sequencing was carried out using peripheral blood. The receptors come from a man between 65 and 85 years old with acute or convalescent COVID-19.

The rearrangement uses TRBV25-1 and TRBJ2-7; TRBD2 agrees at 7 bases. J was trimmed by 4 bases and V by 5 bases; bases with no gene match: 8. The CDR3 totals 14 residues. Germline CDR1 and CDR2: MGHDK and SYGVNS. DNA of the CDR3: TGTGCCAGCAGTACCCCGGGACTACTGTACGAGCAGTACTTC. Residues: CASSTPGLLYEQYF.

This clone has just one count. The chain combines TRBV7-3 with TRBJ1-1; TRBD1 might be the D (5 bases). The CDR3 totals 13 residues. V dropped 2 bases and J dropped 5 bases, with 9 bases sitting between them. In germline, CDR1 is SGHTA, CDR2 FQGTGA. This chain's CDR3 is CASSLQGRTEAFF. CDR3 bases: TGTGCCAGCAGCTTACAGGGAAGGACTGAAGCTTTCTTT.

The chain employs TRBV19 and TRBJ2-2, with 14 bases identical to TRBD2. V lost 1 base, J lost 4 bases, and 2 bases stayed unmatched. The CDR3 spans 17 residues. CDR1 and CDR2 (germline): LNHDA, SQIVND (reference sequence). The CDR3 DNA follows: TGTGCCAGTAGTATAGGGACTAGCGGGAGGAGCACCGGGGAGCTGTTTTTT. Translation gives CASSIGTSGRSTGELFF. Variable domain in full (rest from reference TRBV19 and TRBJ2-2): DGGITQSPKYLFRKEGQNVTLSCEQNLNHDAMYWYRQDPGQGLRLIYYSQIVNDFQKGDIAEGYSVSREKKESFPLTVTSAQKNPTAFYLCASSIGTSGRSTGELFFGEGSRLTVL.

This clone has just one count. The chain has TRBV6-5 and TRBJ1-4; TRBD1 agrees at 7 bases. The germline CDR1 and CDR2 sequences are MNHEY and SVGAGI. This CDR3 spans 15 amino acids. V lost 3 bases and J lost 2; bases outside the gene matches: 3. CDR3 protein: CASSYGQVTNEKLFF. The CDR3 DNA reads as TGTGCCAGCAGTTATGGACAGGTGACTAATGAAAAACTGTTTTTT.

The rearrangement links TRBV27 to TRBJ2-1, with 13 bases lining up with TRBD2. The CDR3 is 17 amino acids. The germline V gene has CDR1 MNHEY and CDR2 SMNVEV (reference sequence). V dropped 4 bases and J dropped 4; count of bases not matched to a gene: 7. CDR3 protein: CASSWTSGGRGYNEQFF. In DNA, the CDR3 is TGTGCCAGCAGTTGGACTAGCGGGGGCCGGGGGTACAATGAGCAGTTCTTC.

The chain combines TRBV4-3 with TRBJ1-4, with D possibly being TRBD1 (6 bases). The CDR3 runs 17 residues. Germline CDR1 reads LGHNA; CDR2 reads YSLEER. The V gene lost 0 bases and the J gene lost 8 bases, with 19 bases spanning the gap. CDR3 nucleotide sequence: TGCGCCAGCAGCCAAGATAATGGGTCAGGGGCTCGAGAAAAACTGTTTTTT. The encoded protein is CASSQDNGSGAREKLFF.

CDR3 protein: CASSPLGERPGYTF. For the CDR3, the DNA is TGTGCCAGCAGCCCGCTCGGCGAGAGGCCTGGCTACACCTTC. V and J are TRBV7-9 and TRBJ1-2; D is unclear. Trimming left V 5 bases short and J 7 bases short, with 17 bases between. The CDR3 consists of 14 residues. From germline, CDR1 is SEHNR and CDR2 FQNEAQ (reference sequence).

CDR3 sequence: CASSTWTSTDTQYF. CDR3 in DNA: TGCGCCAGCAGCACCTGGACTAGCACAGATACGCAGTATTTT. The rearrangement links TRBV5-1 to TRBJ2-3; D possibly corresponds to TRBD2 (5 bases). Between the trimmed V and J ends, which lost 4 bases and 0 bases, there was a span of 9 bases. This CDR3 is built from 14 residues. Germline assignment: CDR1 SGHRS and CDR2 YFSETQ.

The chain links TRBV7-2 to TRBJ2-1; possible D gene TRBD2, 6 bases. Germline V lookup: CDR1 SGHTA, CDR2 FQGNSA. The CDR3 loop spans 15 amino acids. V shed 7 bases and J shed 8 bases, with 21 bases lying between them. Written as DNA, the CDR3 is TGTGCCAGCATGATGGGGGACTGGGGCGCCGATGAGCAGTTCTTC. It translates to CASMMGDWGADEQFF.

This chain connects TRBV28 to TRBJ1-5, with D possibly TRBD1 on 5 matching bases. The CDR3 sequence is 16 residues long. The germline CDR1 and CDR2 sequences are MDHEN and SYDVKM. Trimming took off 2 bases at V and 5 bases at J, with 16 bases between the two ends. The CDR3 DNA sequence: TGTGCCAGCAGTTTACCCAGGCCGACAGTTCATCAGCCCCAGCATTTT. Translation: CASSLPRPTVHQPQHF.

The CDR3 DNA reads TGTGCCAGCAGCTCGACTAGCGGGAGTTACGAGCAGTACTTC. Protein sequence: CASSSTSGSYEQYF. The chain is built from TRBV7-2 and TRBJ2-7, with 12 bases lining up with TRBD2. Germline assignment: CDR1 SGHTA and CDR2 FQGNSA. CDR3 length equals 14 residues. Trimming cost V 4 bases and J 4 bases; bases outside gene matches: 2.

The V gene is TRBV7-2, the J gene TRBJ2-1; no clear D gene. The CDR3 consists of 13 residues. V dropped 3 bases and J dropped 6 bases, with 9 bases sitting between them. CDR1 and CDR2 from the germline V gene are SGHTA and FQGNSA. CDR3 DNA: TGTGCCAGCAGCTTTGGAGCAGTCAATGAGCAGTTCTTC. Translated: CASSFGAVNEQFF. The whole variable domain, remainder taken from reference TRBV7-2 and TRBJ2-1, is GAGVSQSPSNKVTEKGKDVELRCDPISGHTALYWYRQSLGQGLEFLIYFQGNSAPDKSGLPSDRFSAERTGGSVSTLTIQRTQQEDSAVYLCASSFGAVNEQFFGPGTRLTVL.

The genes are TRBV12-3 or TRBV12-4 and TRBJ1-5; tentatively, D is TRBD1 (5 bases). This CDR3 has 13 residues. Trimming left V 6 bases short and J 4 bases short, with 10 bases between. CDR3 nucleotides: TGTGCCAGCAGGGAACAGGTAAATCAGCCCCAGCATTTT. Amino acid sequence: CASREQVNQPQHF.

The CDR3 DNA follows: TGTGCCAGCAGCTTAGGATTGGTCGAGAACACCATATATTTT. This sequence encodes CASSLGLVENTIYF. The V call is TRBV7-9, the J call TRBJ1-3; D is unclear. The CDR3 spans 14 residues. CDR1 is SEHNR, CDR2 FQNEAQ, per germline (reference sequence). V lost 1 base and J lost 7, with 11 bases in between. The whole variable domain, filled in from reference TRBV7-9 and TRBJ1-3, reads DTGVSQNPRHKITKRGQNVTFRCDPISEHNRLYWYRQTLGQGPEFLTYFQNEAQLEKSRLLSDRFSAERPKGSFSTLEIQRTEQGDSAMYLCASSLGLVENTIYFGEGSWLTVV.

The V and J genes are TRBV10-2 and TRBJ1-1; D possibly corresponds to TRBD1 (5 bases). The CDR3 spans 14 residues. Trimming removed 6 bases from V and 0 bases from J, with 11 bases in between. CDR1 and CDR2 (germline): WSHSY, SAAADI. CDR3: CASSSTDMNTEAFF. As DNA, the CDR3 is TGCGCCAGCAGCTCGACAGACATGAACACTGAAGCTTTCTTT.

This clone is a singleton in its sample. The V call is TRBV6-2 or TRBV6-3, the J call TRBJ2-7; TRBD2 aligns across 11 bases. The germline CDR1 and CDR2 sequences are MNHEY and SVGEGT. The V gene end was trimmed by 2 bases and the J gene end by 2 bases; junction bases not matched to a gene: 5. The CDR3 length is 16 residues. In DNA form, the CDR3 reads TGTGCCAGCAGTTACCCTACTAGCGGGGGTGCCTACGAGCAGTACTTC. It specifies CASSYPTSGGAYEQYF.

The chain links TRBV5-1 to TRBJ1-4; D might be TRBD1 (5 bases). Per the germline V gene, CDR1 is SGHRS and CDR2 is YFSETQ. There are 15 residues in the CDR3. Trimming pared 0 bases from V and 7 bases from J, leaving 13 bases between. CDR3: CASSLETGPGEKLFF. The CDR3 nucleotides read TGCGCCAGCAGCTTGGAAACAGGTCCGGGTGAAAAACTGTTTTTT. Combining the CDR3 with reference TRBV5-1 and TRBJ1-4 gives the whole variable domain KAGVTQTPRYLIKTRGQQVTLSCSPISGHRSVSWYQQTPGQGLQFLFEYFSETQRNKGNFPGRFSGRQFSNSRSEMNVSTLELGDSALYLCASSLETGPGEKLFFGSGTQLSVL.

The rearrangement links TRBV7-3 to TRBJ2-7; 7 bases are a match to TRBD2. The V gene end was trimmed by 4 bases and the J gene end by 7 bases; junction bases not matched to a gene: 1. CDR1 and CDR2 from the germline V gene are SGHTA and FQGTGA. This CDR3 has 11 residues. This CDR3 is CASSSGGEQYF. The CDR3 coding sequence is TGTGCCAGCAGCTCGGGAGGAGAGCAGTACTTC.

The CDR3 nucleotides are TGTGCCAGCAGGCGAGAGACCCAGTACTTC. Its translation is CASRRETQYF. The V gene is TRBV2, the J gene TRBJ2-5; D uncertain. From germline, CDR1 is SNHLY and CDR2 FYNNEI. CDR3 length: 10 residues. The V end lost 6 bases, the J end lost 4 bases, and 3 bases lay between the germline ends.

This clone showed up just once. CDR3 residues: CASSVAAEAFF. Written as DNA, the CDR3 is TGTGCCAGCAGCGTTGCGGCTGAAGCTTTCTTT. The V gene is TRBV2, the J gene TRBJ1-1; D is uncertain. Germline lookup yields CDR1 SNHLY and CDR2 FYNNEI. This CDR3 region has 11 residues. V was shortened by 6 bases and J by 6 bases, with 8 bases between the two germline ends.

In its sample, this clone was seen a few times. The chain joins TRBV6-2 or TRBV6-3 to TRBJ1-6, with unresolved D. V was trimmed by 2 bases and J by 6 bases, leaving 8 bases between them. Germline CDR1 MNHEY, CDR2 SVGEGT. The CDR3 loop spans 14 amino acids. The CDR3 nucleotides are TGTGCCAGCAGTTACGGACTGAGTAATTCACCCCTCCACTTT. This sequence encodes CASSYGLSNSPLHF.

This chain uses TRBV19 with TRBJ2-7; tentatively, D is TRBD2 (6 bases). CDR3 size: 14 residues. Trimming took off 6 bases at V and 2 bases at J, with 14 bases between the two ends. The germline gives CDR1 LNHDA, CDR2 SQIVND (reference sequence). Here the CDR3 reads CASRATSSPYEQYF. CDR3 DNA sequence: TGTGCCAGTAGAGCCACTAGCTCCCCCTACGAGCAGTACTTC.

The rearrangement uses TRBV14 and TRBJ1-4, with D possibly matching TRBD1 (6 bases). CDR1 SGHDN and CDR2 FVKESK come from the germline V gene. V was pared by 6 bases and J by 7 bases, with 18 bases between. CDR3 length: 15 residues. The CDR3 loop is CASSSVRGAGEKLFF. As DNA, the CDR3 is TGTGCCAGCAGTTCGGTCCGGGGGGCTGGTGAAAAACTGTTTTTT.

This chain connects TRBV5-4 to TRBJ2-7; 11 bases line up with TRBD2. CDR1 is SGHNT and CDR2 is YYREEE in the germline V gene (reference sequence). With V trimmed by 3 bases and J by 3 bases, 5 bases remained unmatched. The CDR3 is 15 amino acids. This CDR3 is CASSSGTSGNYEQYF. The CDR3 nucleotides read TGTGCCAGCAGCTCCGGGACTAGCGGTAACTACGAGCAGTACTTC. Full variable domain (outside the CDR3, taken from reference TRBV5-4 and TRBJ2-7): ETGVTQSPTHLIKTRGQQVTLRCSSQSGHNTVSWYQQALGQGPQFIFQYYREEENGRGNFPPRFSGLQFPNYSSELNVNALELDDSALYLCASSSGTSGNYEQYFGPGTRLTVT.

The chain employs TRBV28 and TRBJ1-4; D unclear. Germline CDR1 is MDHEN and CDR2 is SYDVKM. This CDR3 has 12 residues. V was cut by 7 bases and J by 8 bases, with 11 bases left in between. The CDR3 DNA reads TGTGCCAGCAACCCCTCTGGCGAAAAACTGTTTTTT. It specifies CASNPSGEKLFF.